The 30 T cell receptor beta chains below were found in one sample sequenced in a study of identical twins. TCRdb itself ran the 5' RACE reads through MiXCR, one entry per CDR3 protein. In the table there are about 570,000 distinct CDR3 sequences, more than 9% of which are singletons. This sample was also put to use in a study of yellow fever vaccine responses in identical twins.

Source material: PBMCs. The receptors here all came from a woman aged 18-29 years in good health.

In this sample, this clonotype turned up many times. The chain is built from TRBV12-3 or TRBV12-4 and TRBJ2-1; 11 positions match TRBD1. With 7 bases clipped from V and 7 bases from J, the junction kept 9 bases outside the gene matches. The CDR3 contains 15 residues. CDR3 residues: CASIPDRGRENEQFF. The CDR3 DNA follows: TGTGCCAGCATTCCGGACAGGGGGCGCGAAAATGAGCAGTTCTTC.

This clonotype was counted only a few times. The genes are TRBV12-3 or TRBV12-4 and TRBJ2-1, with 12 bases aligning to TRBD2. J was trimmed by 15 bases and V by 6 bases; bases with no gene match: 6. CDR3 length equals 12 residues. The CDR3 DNA sequence: TGTGCCAGCAGGAGGACTAGCGGGGCGGGGTTCTTC. It yields the protein CASRRTSGAGFF.

Here the CDR3 reads CASSITGGSEQYF. The CDR3, as DNA: TGTGCCAGTAGTATTACAGGGGGGAGCGAGCAGTACTTC. This rearrangement joins TRBV19 to TRBJ2-7; 8 bases agree with TRBD1. Germline loops: CDR1 LNHDA, CDR2 SQIVND (reference sequence). The CDR3 covers 13 residues. Trimming took 3 bases from V and 6 from J; bases not matched to a gene: 4.

The rearrangement links TRBV20-1 to TRBJ2-5, with TRBD1 as a possible D gene (5 bases). CDR3 size: 12 residues. The V gene lost 0 bases and the J gene lost 3 bases, with 5 bases spanning the gap. Germline V CDR1 and CDR2: DFQATT, SNEGSKA (reference sequence). CDR3: CSARETEETQYF. The CDR3, as DNA: TGCAGTGCTAGAGAGACAGAAGAGACCCAGTACTTC.

This clonotype has a count of ten or more. The chain uses TRBV27 and TRBJ2-1, with 10 bases matching TRBD2. Germline V lookup: CDR1 MNHEY, CDR2 SMNVEV (reference sequence). Trimming cost V 2 bases and J 3 bases; bases outside gene matches: 1. The length of the CDR3 is 15 residues. CDR3 protein: CASSLLAGDYNEQFF. The CDR3 DNA sequence: TGTGCCAGCAGTTTACTAGCGGGGGACTACAATGAGCAGTTCTTC.

This clonotype was detected a few times. The V and J genes are TRBV3-1 and TRBJ1-5; 11 bases align to TRBD1. Germline-derived CDR1 and CDR2 are LGHDT and YNNKEL (reference sequence). Trimming took 1 base from V and 6 from J; bases not matched to a gene: 2. The CDR3 is 15 residues long. The DNA of the CDR3 is TGTGCCAGCAGCCAAGGGACAGGGGGCGTTCAGCCCCAGCATTTT. Translating it yields CASSQGTGGVQPQHF.

This clonotype was seen more than once but under ten times. The rearrangement uses TRBV7-2 and TRBJ2-1; D is tentatively TRBD1 or TRBD2 (7 bases each). V was shortened by 3 bases and J by 1 base, with 13 bases between the two germline ends. Germline V gene lookup returns CDR1 SGHTA and CDR2 FQGNSA. The CDR3 length is 16 residues. CDR3 nucleotides: TGTGCCAGCAGCTTGCAGGGGGGGCCGTCCTACAATGAGCAGTTCTTC. It codes for CASSLQGGPSYNEQFF.

This clonotype was recorded at least ten times. The chain recombines TRBV7-8 with TRBJ2-7; 7 positions match TRBD2. The V gene end was trimmed by 4 bases and the J gene end by 3 bases; junction bases not matched to a gene: 9. Germline CDR1 and CDR2: SGHVS and FQNEAQ. The CDR3 runs 15 residues. This CDR3 is CASSSTLAAIYEQYF. CDR3 bases: TGTGCCAGCAGCTCCACCCTAGCGGCGATCTACGAGCAGTACTTC.

This clonotype was found a few times. The rearrangement uses TRBV6-1 and TRBJ2-5; 12 bases map to TRBD1. Germline V lookup: CDR1 MNHNS, CDR2 SASEGT. This CDR3 spans 14 amino acids. With V trimmed by 11 bases and J by 4 bases, 8 bases remained unmatched. The CDR3 loop reads CASTGTGGRETQYF. CDR3 bases: TGTGCCTCTACCGGGACAGGGGGCCGAGAGACCCAGTACTTC.

The chain couples TRBV11-2 to TRBJ1-1; D unresolved. Germline V gene data show CDR1 as SGHAT and CDR2 as FQNNGV. V lost 0 bases, J lost 3 bases, and 17 bases lay in between. CDR3 length: 17 amino acids. The CDR3 DNA is TGTGCCAGCAGCTTAGATGTCACCAAACTGTGGGACACTGAAGCTTTCTTT. Its protein is CASSLDVTKLWDTEAFF.

V is TRBV6-5 and J is TRBJ1-6, with TRBD1 as a possible D gene (6 bases). The V end lost 4 bases, the J end lost 9 bases, and 13 bases lay between the germline ends. There are 14 residues in the CDR3. CDR1 and CDR2 from the germline V gene are MNHEY and SVGAGI. The CDR3 nucleotides read TGTGCCAGCAGTTGGGGGGGGCTAAGTTCACCCCTCCACTTT. Translated: CASSWGGLSSPLHF.

The table lists this clonotype with many counts. The chain combines TRBV3-1 with TRBJ2-6; weak D call: TRBD2 (5 bases). V lost 2 bases and J 0 bases, leaving 5 bases between the germline ends. The CDR3 loop spans 15 amino acids. Germline lookup yields CDR1 LGHDT and CDR2 YNNKEL (reference sequence). CDR3 residues: CASSQRGSGANVLTF. In nucleotides, the CDR3 is TGTGCCAGCAGCCAACGGGGCTCTGGGGCCAACGTCCTGACTTTC.

V is TRBV18 and J is TRBJ2-1; possible D gene TRBD2, 6 bases. This CDR3 region has 17 residues. CDR1 KGHSH and CDR2 LQKENI come from the germline V gene. The V and J ends lost 0 bases and 5 bases respectively, with 17 bases between them. CDR3 sequence: CASSPPPGAEGNNEQFF. CDR3 DNA: TGTGCCAGCTCACCACCCCCTGGAGCGGAGGGGAACAATGAGCAGTTCTTC.

The table lists this clonotype with a few counts. This rearrangement joins TRBV15 to TRBJ2-5, with D perhaps assigned TRBD1 or TRBD2 (5 bases each). Germline values: CDR1 LNHNV, CDR2 YYDKDF (reference sequence). The CDR3 totals 13 residues. V was trimmed by 2 bases and J by 5 bases, leaving 9 bases between them. CDR3 loop: CATSRRDGETQYF. The CDR3 DNA sequence: TGTGCCACCAGCAGAAGGGACGGGGAGACCCAGTACTTC.

A few counts support this clonotype. V and J are TRBV11-3 and TRBJ2-2; tentatively, D is TRBD2 (6 bases). The germline V and J ends were trimmed by 4 bases and 5 bases, with 32 bases remaining between them. The CDR3 contains 21 residues. The V gene's germline CDR1 is SGHNT and CDR2 YENEEA. The CDR3 DNA sequence: TGTGCCAGCAGCTCCAAGACTAAGATCCGGGTCGGCGGGGACGGTACCGGGGAGCTGTTTTTT. Amino acid sequence: CASSSKTKIRVGGDGTGELFF.

This clonotype occurred a few times. The V gene is TRBV7-9, the J gene TRBJ2-7, with TRBD1 identical over 8 bases. Losses at the gene ends were 5 bases for V and 0 bases for J; bases not matched to a gene: 6. The CDR3 extends over 15 amino acids. Per germline, CDR1 SEHNR and CDR2 FQNEAQ (reference sequence). The CDR3: CASSAPGQASYEQYF. The CDR3 nucleotides are TGTGCCAGCAGCGCACCGGGACAGGCCTCCTACGAGCAGTACTTC. Full variable domain (remainder filled in from reference TRBV7-9 and TRBJ2-7): DTGVSQNPRHKITKRGQNVTFRCDPISEHNRLYWYRQTLGQGPEFLTYFQNEAQLEKSRLLSDRFSAERPKGSFSTLEIQRTEQGDSAMYLCASSAPGQASYEQYFGPGTRLTVT.

V and J are TRBV15 and TRBJ2-1; 10 bases fit TRBD2. V lost 4 bases to trimming and J lost 4 bases; unmatched junction nucleotides: 7. The CDR3 loop spans 16 amino acids. Germline CDR1 reads LNHNV; CDR2 reads YYDKDF (reference sequence). The CDR3 sequence: CATSNSRTSGYNEQFF. The DNA of the CDR3 is TGTGCCACCAGCAACAGTAGGACTAGCGGTTACAATGAGCAGTTCTTC.

In DNA form, the CDR3 reads TGTGCCAGCAGCTTCTGGCTGGAGGGGACGAACACCGGGGAGCTGTTTTTT. Amino acids: CASSFWLEGTNTGELFF. The chain employs TRBV7-6 and TRBJ2-2; tentatively, D is TRBD2 (6 bases). From germline, CDR1 is SGHVS and CDR2 FNYEAQ. CDR3 length: 17 amino acids. Trimming took 3 bases from V and 0 from J, leaving 14 bases between them.

The chain employs TRBV30 and TRBJ2-3; TRBD2 matches at 9 bases. The CDR3 runs to 14 residues. Germline lookup yields CDR1 GTSNPN and CDR2 SVGIG (reference sequence). V shed 5 bases and J 4 bases; nucleotides not matched to a gene: 7. The DNA for the CDR3 is TGTGCCTGGCGGCCAGCGGGAGGTCCAGATACGCAGTATTTT. It is translated as CAWRPAGGPDTQYF.

A few counts support this clonotype. V usage is TRBV10-3 and J usage is TRBJ2-1, with 7 nucleotides matching TRBD1. This CDR3 has 21 residues. V lost 3 bases and J lost 0; bases outside the gene matches: 20. Germline loops: CDR1 ENHRY, CDR2 SYGVKD. The CDR3 region is CAISDPIEEDRILGSYNEQFF. The CDR3 DNA reads as TGTGCCATCAGTGACCCGATCGAGGAGGACAGGATACTTGGCTCCTACAATGAGCAGTTCTTC.

The chain carries TRBV28 and TRBJ2-7; 10 nucleotides line up with TRBD2. J gave up 2 bases and V 7 bases, and 8 bases lay outside the gene matches. This CDR3 spans 15 amino acids. Germline-derived CDR1 and CDR2 are MDHEN and SYDVKM. The CDR3 reads CASNPSGSATYEQYF. In nucleotides, the CDR3 is TGTGCCAGCAATCCTAGCGGGAGCGCTACCTACGAGCAGTACTTC. Supplemented by reference TRBV28 and TRBJ2-7, the full variable domain reads DVKVTQSSRYLVKRTGEKVFLECVQDMDHENMFWYRQDPGLGLRLIYFSYDVKMKEKGDIPEGYSVSREKKERFSLILESASTNQTSMYLCASNPSGSATYEQYFGPGTRLTVT.

This clonotype has only a few counts. The chain has TRBV2 and TRBJ2-2; tentatively, D is TRBD1 (6 bases). V was clipped by 8 bases and J by 1 base, with 11 bases between them. Germline CDR1 SNHLY, CDR2 FYNNEI. The CDR3 extends over 14 amino acids. In DNA form, the CDR3 reads TGTGCCAGCGCTAGGACAGAGAACACCGGGGAGCTGTTTTTT. Translated, it gives CASARTENTGELFF.

CDR3 in DNA: TGTGCCAGCAGTTTAGGCAGGGGATACACCGGGGAGCTGTTTTTT. Protein: CASSLGRGYTGELFF. The rearrangement uses TRBV28 and TRBJ2-2; D possibly corresponds to TRBD1 (6 bases). V lost 2 bases and J 3 bases, leaving 10 bases between the germline ends. The CDR3 sequence is 15 residues long. Germline CDR1 MDHEN, CDR2 SYDVKM.

This clonotype was picked up many times. The V call is TRBV3-1, the J call TRBJ2-7; 9 bases are shared with TRBD1. This CDR3 is built from 14 residues. V gave up 4 bases and J gave up 9 bases; unmatched junction bases: 10. CDR1 LGHDT and CDR2 YNNKEL come from the germline V gene (reference sequence). The CDR3 sequence is CASSLGGDRVRQYF. The CDR3 DNA sequence: TGTGCCAGCAGCCTTGGAGGGGACAGGGTAAGGCAGTACTTC.

This clonotype has only a few counts. This rearrangement joins TRBV11-2 to TRBJ2-7; 9 bases map to TRBD1. This CDR3 is 15 amino acids long. Germline trimming cut 5 bases from V and 7 bases from J; bases unmatched to any gene: 12. From germline, CDR1 is SGHAT and CDR2 FQNNGV. CDR3: CASSRTTGGGEEQYF. The CDR3 DNA reads as TGTGCCAGCAGCCGAACCACAGGGGGCGGAGAAGAGCAGTACTTC.

The genes are TRBV9 and TRBJ2-7, with D maybe TRBD2 (6 bases). Germline CDR1 SGDLS, CDR2 YYNGEE. The ends were cut back, 4 bases at V and 5 bases at J, with 10 bases in the middle. This CDR3 is built from 12 residues. The CDR3 protein is CASSPGEDEQYF. The CDR3 bases are TGTGCCAGCAGCCCCGGGGAGGACGAGCAGTACTTC.

This clonotype has just a few counts. The chain joins TRBV27 to TRBJ2-6; TRBD1 agrees at 8 bases. The CDR3 runs 20 residues. The J segment lost 0 bases and the V segment lost 6 bases, leaving 16 bases of the junction unmatched. Germline V gives CDR1 MNHEY, CDR2 SMNVEV (reference sequence). This chain's CDR3 is CASRGTPGQDTFSGANVLTF. As DNA, the CDR3 is TGTGCCAGCAGGGGGACGCCGGGACAGGATACCTTCTCTGGGGCCAACGTCCTGACTTTC.

This clonotype was observed at least ten times. The chain recombines TRBV29-1 with TRBJ2-3; perhaps TRBD1 as D (6 bases). V lost 5 bases to trimming and J lost 1 base, with 13 bases between them. This CDR3 has 14 amino acids. The germline V gene has CDR1 SQVTM and CDR2 ANQGSEA. The CDR3: CSVRGGIGTDTQYF. The CDR3 nucleotides read TGCAGCGTTAGAGGGGGAATCGGCACAGATACGCAGTATTTT.

This clonotype has only a few counts. The V gene is TRBV20-1, the J gene TRBJ2-3; a possible D gene is TRBD2 (6 bases). Per the germline V gene, CDR1 is DFQATT and CDR2 is SNEGSKA (reference sequence). Trimming took off 2 bases at V and 0 bases at J, with 12 bases between the two ends. The length of the CDR3 is 15 residues. The CDR3 DNA is TGCAGTGCTAGATTCAGCGGGCGAAGCACAGATACGCAGTATTTT. Protein product: CSARFSGRSTDTQYF.

In its sample, this clonotype was seen many times. The gene calls are TRBV28 and TRBJ1-5; perhaps TRBD1 as D (6 bases). The CDR3 covers 15 residues. Between the trimmed V and J ends, which lost 6 bases and 1 base, there was a span of 13 bases. Germline lookup yields CDR1 MDHEN and CDR2 SYDVKM. DNA for the CDR3: TGTGCCAGCAGCCCCACAGGGATGAGCAATCAGCCCCAGCATTTT. Translated: CASSPTGMSNQPQHF.